Listed here is a single TCR beta chain. This sample is part of a study of shared clonotypes between healthy human individuals. Trimming cost V 3 bases and J 2 bases; bases outside gene matches: 3. Germline-derived CDR1 and CDR2 are SEHNR and FQNEAQ (reference sequence). CDR3 length: 14 residues. The method was immunoSEQ multiplex PCR; TCRdb's version includes in-frame clones alone and lacks a portion of them. Of some 1 million clones in the sample, around 74% were seen once. The sample taken for sequencing was memory CD4+ T cells sorted from blood. Subset in this sample: CD45RA-negative fraction. The sequence came from a man aged 18 to 35 in good health. The chain has TRBV7-9 and TRBJ2-7, with 8 bases identical to TRBD1. The CDR3 loop is CASSLGTGPYEQYF. The CDR3 DNA sequence: TGTGCCAGCAGCTTGGGGACAGGTCCCTACGAGCAGTACTTC.